This entry is about one T cell receptor (beta chain). Its target is not known. Healthy HIV-negative adults with no recent acute infections or vaccinations were recruited as donors. The CDR3 consists of 20 residues. V trimming: 3 bases; J trimming: 0 bases; junction bases outside the gene matches: 11. Germline CDR1 and CDR2: MNHEY and SMNVEV (reference sequence). Repertoires were generated with immunoSEQ multiplex PCR, while TCRdb's copy carries only in-frame clones and drops some. Seen here are a few million clones, just over 90% observed once, and the top ten hold around 0.4%. These data originate in a study of shared clonotypes between healthy human individuals. For the study at large: Serving as donors were a couple of women and a few men, whose ages spanned 18 to 49. Findings and caveats of the study: There were few donors, and this limited the genetic and exposure-history diversity represented. Among non-shared clonotypes, generation probabilities were lower than among those shared by all four donors.

The specimen sequenced was naive CD4+ T cells from PBMCs. Sample subset: CD45RA+ positively selected. This clonotype was sampled from a man aged 18-30 years in good health. Some clones in this sample may be carry-over from other donors' samples. This chain connects TRBV27 to TRBJ2-6, with TRBD1 identical over 10 bases. The CDR3 DNA follows: TGTGCCAGCAGTTTCCGACCCTCGGGACAGGGGAACTCTGGGGCCAACGTCCTGACTTTC. This translates into CASSFRPSGQGNSGANVLTF.